Shown below are 11 T cell receptor beta chains from a single sample sequenced in a study of blood T cell repertoires in COVID-19. Sequencing used immunoSEQ multiplex PCR; TCRdb keeps in-frame clones, though not all of them. The sample shows some 200,000 clones, approximately 75% of them seen only once. The source material was PBMCs or T cells enriched from blood (not recorded which). The receptors shown here come from a man in his forties or fifties who had recovered from COVID-19.

The rearrangement uses TRBV5-5 and TRBJ2-2; D is unclear. The CDR3 extends over 16 amino acids. Trimming shortened V by 0 bases and J by 0 bases, and 9 bases separated the two germline ends. Germline values: CDR1 SGHKS, CDR2 YYEKEE (reference sequence). The CDR3 here is CASSLGPAPNTGELFF. The CDR3 nucleotides are TGTGCCAGCAGCTTGGGTCCTGCGCCGAACACCGGGGAGCTGTTTTTT.

The chain combines TRBV18 with TRBJ2-7; 12 nucleotides match TRBD1. The CDR3 covers 15 residues. Germline V lookup: CDR1 KGHSH, CDR2 LQKENI. V was pared by 3 bases and J by 9 bases, with 9 bases of the junction left unmatched. CDR3 loop: CASSPSGTGGGVQYF. In DNA, the CDR3 is TGTGCCAGCTCACCCTCCGGGACAGGGGGCGGGGTGCAGTACTTC.

This sequence joins TRBV24-1 and TRBJ2-7, with 10 bases that match TRBD1. This CDR3 region has 14 residues. From germline, CDR1 is KGHDR and CDR2 SFDVKD. V lost 4 bases, J lost 5 bases, and 4 bases stayed unmatched. In DNA form, the CDR3 reads TGTGCCACCAGTGAGTCCGGGACAGGGGACGAGCAGTACTTC. Encoded protein: CATSESGTGDEQYF.

Here the CDR3 reads CASSQTGLYRAFF. For the CDR3, the DNA is TGTGCCAGCAGCCAGACGGGTTTGTATAGAGCTTTCTTT. The chain carries TRBV3-1 (or the pseudogene TRBV3-2) and TRBJ1-1; no firm D call. Germline V gene sequence: CDR1 LGHDT, CDR2 YNNKEL (reference sequence). The CDR3 consists of 13 residues. With 3 bases removed from V and 10 bases from J, the gap between germline ends came to 15 bases.

The chain links TRBV18 to TRBJ1-1; 10 bases align to TRBD1. V trimming: 2 bases; J trimming: 4 bases; junction bases outside the gene matches: 7. Per germline, CDR1 KGHSH and CDR2 LQKENI. The length of the CDR3 is 16 residues. CDR3 in DNA: TGTGCCAGCTCACCAACGGGACAGGGGACCGTCACTGAAGCTTTCTTT. Protein product: CASSPTGQGTVTEAFF.

The chain combines TRBV6-1 with TRBJ2-7; 11 nucleotides line up with TRBD1. This CDR3 has 15 amino acids. Germline trimming cut 2 bases from V and 4 bases from J; bases unmatched to any gene: 4. The germline gives CDR1 MNHNS, CDR2 SASEGT. The CDR3 nucleotides are TGTGCCAGCAGTGAATGGACAGGGGGCGCATACGAGCAGTACTTC. Its translation: CASSEWTGGAYEQYF.

The chain carries TRBV7-6 and TRBJ2-5; 8 bases agree with TRBD2. With V trimmed by 4 bases and J by 2 bases, 9 bases remained unmatched. Germline V gene data show CDR1 as SGHVS and CDR2 as FNYEAQ. The CDR3 is made up of 16 amino acids. This CDR3 is CASSSLGAGGQETQYF. CDR3 nucleotides: TGTGCCAGCAGCTCCCTAGGGGCGGGGGGACAAGAGACCCAGTACTTC. Full variable domain (rest looked up from reference TRBV7-6 and TRBJ2-5): GAGVSQSPRYKVTKRGQDVALRCDPISGHVSLYWYRQALGQGPEFLTYFNYEAQQDKSGLPNDRFSAERPEGSISTLTIQRTEQRDSAMYRCASSSLGAGGQETQYFGPGTRLLVL.

The chain recombines TRBV19 with TRBJ1-5, with D maybe TRBD1 (5 bases). The length of the CDR3 is 15 residues. The V end was cut by 4 bases, the J end by 4 bases, with 14 bases between. Germline V gene sequence: CDR1 LNHDA, CDR2 SQIVND (reference sequence). CDR3 region: CASSTSGFINQPQHF. The CDR3 nucleotides are TGTGCCAGTAGTACTTCAGGGTTTATAAATCAGCCCCAGCATTTT.

J is TRBJ1-2 and V is TRBV5-1; a weak D match, TRBD1 (5 bases). V lost 9 bases and J 3 bases, leaving 9 bases between the germline ends. The CDR3 length is 11 residues. The germline V gene encodes CDR1 SGHRS and CDR2 YFSETQ. CDR3 residues: CATTTDYGYTF. As DNA, the CDR3 is TGCGCCACCACGACAGACTATGGCTACACCTTC.

The rearrangement joins TRBV5-1 to TRBJ2-1, with 7 bases lining up with TRBD1. V lost 4 bases, J lost 11 bases, and 9 bases stayed unmatched. The germline V gene has CDR1 SGHRS and CDR2 YFSETQ. This CDR3 spans 13 amino acids. The CDR3: CASSVTEGAKQFF. The CDR3 nucleotides read TGCGCCAGCAGCGTCACTGAGGGGGCCAAGCAGTTCTTC.

The J gene is TRBJ1-5, the V gene TRBV15, with a tentative D call TRBD1 (5 bases). The CDR3 sequence is 13 residues long. Germline CDR1 is LNHNV and CDR2 is YYDKDF (reference sequence). V lost 0 bases, J lost 10 bases, and 10 bases lay in between. The CDR3 coding sequence is TGTGCCACCAGCAGAGACCTCGGACACCCCCAGCATTTT. Translation gives CATSRDLGHPQHF.